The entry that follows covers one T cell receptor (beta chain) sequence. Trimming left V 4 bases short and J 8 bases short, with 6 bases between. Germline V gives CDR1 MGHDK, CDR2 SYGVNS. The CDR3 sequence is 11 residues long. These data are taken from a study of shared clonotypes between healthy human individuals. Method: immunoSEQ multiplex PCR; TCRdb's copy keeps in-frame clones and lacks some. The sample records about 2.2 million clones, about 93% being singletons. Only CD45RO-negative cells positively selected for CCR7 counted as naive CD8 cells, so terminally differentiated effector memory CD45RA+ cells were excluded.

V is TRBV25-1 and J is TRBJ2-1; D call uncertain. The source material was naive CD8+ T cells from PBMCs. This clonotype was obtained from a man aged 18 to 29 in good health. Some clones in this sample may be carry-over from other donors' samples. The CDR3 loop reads CASSGQDEQFF. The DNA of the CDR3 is TGTGCCAGCAGTGGCCAAGATGAGCAGTTCTTC.